The 30 T cell receptor beta chains below all came from one sample that was sequenced in a study of blood T cell repertoires in COVID-19 (dated by TCRdb to the early 2020s). Libraries were built with the immunoSEQ multiplex PCR assay. This is the immuneACCESS table as TCRdb keeps it, with only in-frame sequences that have V and J called. A part of the clones is gone; compared with another copy, unresolved V genes explain less than half, and the rest is unexplained. This sample has some 180,000 clones in its table, and roughly 80% of those were observed once. The ten most abundant clones make up roughly 14% of the sample. Sequenced sample: peripheral blood. These receptors were taken from a man aged 45 to 65 who had recovered from COVID-19.

The genes are TRBV5-1 and TRBJ2-7, with D possibly TRBD2 on 7 matching bases. Looked up from germline, CDR1 is SGHRS and CDR2 is YFSETQ. CDR3 length: 15 amino acids. V was clipped by 4 bases and J by 3 bases, with 17 bases between them. CDR3 sequence: CASSPQGGAHYEQYF. In DNA, the CDR3 is TGCGCCAGCAGCCCGCAAGGGGGGGCCCACTACGAGCAGTACTTC.

This clone came up a few times. The rearrangement joins TRBV20-1 to TRBJ2-1, with D possibly TRBD2 on 6 matching bases. This CDR3 is 14 amino acids long. Per germline, CDR1 DFQATT and CDR2 SNEGSKA (reference sequence). V was clipped by 3 bases and J by 3 bases, with 12 bases between them. CDR3 amino acids: CSASYTGLYNEQFF. DNA for the CDR3: TGCAGTGCTAGTTATACGGGACTCTACAATGAGCAGTTCTTC.

The V call is TRBV6-2 or TRBV6-3, the J call TRBJ2-3, with 10 bases aligning to TRBD2. V lost 4 bases, J lost 2 bases, and 6 bases stayed unmatched. Germline CDR1 MNHEY, CDR2 SVGEGT. The CDR3 has 16 residues. The CDR3 reads CASSSWTSGDTDTQYF. CDR3 sequence (DNA): TGTGCCAGCAGTTCCTGGACTAGCGGAGACACAGATACGCAGTATTTT.

The chain couples TRBV7-9 to TRBJ2-5; 7 bases line up with TRBD2. V dropped 3 bases and J dropped 4; count of bases not matched to a gene: 8. The CDR3 length is 15 residues. Germline-derived CDR1 and CDR2 are SEHNR and FQNEAQ (reference sequence). This CDR3 reads CASSFGGRVGETQYF. The DNA of the CDR3 is TGTGCCAGCAGCTTCGGCGGGAGAGTGGGAGAGACCCAGTACTTC.

This clone appeared a single time. The rearrangement joins TRBV5-8 to TRBJ2-6; the D is unclear. Trimming cost V 2 bases and J 4 bases, with 7 bases left between them. Germline lookup yields CDR1 SGHTS and CDR2 YDEGEE. This CDR3 comprises 14 residues. The CDR3 coding sequence is TGTGCCAGCAGCTTCGGTCTCGGGGCCAACGTCCTGACTTTC. Protein sequence: CASSFGLGANVLTF.

The chain employs TRBV24-1 and TRBJ2-1; 9 bases fit TRBD1. CDR1 is KGHDR, CDR2 SFDVKD, per germline. The J segment lost 1 base and the V segment lost 4 bases, leaving 4 bases of the junction unmatched. CDR3 length equals 16 residues. CDR3 residues: CATSDGTGNSYNEQFF. Here the CDR3 DNA reads TGTGCCACCAGTGACGGGACAGGGAATTCCTACAATGAGCAGTTCTTC.

This clone appeared a single time. The rearrangement uses TRBV7-8 and TRBJ2-3, with D possibly matching TRBD1 (6 bases). V shed 4 bases and J shed 3 bases, with 14 bases lying between them. The CDR3 consists of 15 residues. CDR1 SGHVS and CDR2 FQNEAQ come from the germline V gene. CDR3 DNA sequence: TGTGCCAGCAGCTCCGTACCGGGACAAACAGATACGCAGTATTTT. Protein: CASSSVPGQTDTQYF. Supplemented by reference TRBV7-8 and TRBJ2-3, the full variable domain reads GAGVSQSPRYKVAKRGQDVALRCDPISGHVSLFWYQQALGQGPEFLTYFQNEAQLDKSGLPSDRFFAERPEGSVSTLKIQRTQQEDSAVYLCASSSVPGQTDTQYFGPGTRLTVL.

V usage is TRBV2 and J usage is TRBJ2-1, with TRBD1 matching 7 bases. J gave up 7 bases and V 7 bases, and 7 bases lay outside the gene matches. CDR3 length: 13 residues. Germline V CDR1 and CDR2: SNHLY, FYNNEI. This CDR3 is CASIYLRGNEQFF. The CDR3 region has the DNA TGTGCCAGCATTTATCTCAGGGGGAATGAGCAGTTCTTC.

J is TRBJ1-3 and V is TRBV10-3, with D tentatively TRBD1 (5 bases). The V and J ends lost 9 bases and 4 bases respectively, with 16 bases between them. This CDR3 has 14 residues. The germline V gene has CDR1 ENHRY and CDR2 SYGVKD. For the CDR3, the DNA is TGTGCCATAAAACCGGGACTAGCCGGAAACACCATATATTTT. Its protein is CAIKPGLAGNTIYF.

The chain uses TRBV18 and TRBJ2-7; 13 bases are a match to TRBD2. Germline lookup yields CDR1 KGHSH and CDR2 LQKENI. The length of the CDR3 is 17 residues. V shed 5 bases and J 4 bases; nucleotides not matched to a gene: 11. CDR3 region: CASSLRTSGSVVYEQYF. CDR3 sequence (DNA): TGTGCCAGCTCATTAAGGACTAGCGGGAGTGTAGTGTACGAGCAGTACTTC.

The rearrangement uses TRBV2 and TRBJ2-5; TRBD1 matches at 9 bases. This CDR3 spans 15 amino acids. V was clipped by 6 bases and J by 4 bases; unmatched bases: 9. From germline, CDR1 is SNHLY and CDR2 FYNNEI. DNA for the CDR3: TGTGCCAGCAGAGCAGAGACAGGGGGAGGAGAGACCCAGTACTTC. Protein: CASRAETGGGETQYF. Variable domain in full (rest from reference TRBV2 and TRBJ2-5): EPEVTQTPSHQVTQMGQEVILRCVPISNHLYFYWYRQILGQKVEFLVSFYNNEISEKSEIFDDQFSVERPDGSNFTLKIRSTKLEDSAMYFCASRAETGGGETQYFGPGTRLLVL.

The CDR3 here is CAWSDGQSNQPQHF. CDR3 nucleotides: TGTGCCTGGAGTGACGGACAAAGCAATCAGCCCCAGCATTTT. V is TRBV30 and J is TRBJ1-5, with D possibly matching TRBD1 (5 bases). V was trimmed by 1 base and J by 1 base, leaving 8 bases between them. Germline lookup yields CDR1 GTSNPN and CDR2 SVGIG (reference sequence). The length of the CDR3 is 14 residues.

The V call is TRBV18, the J call TRBJ1-1, with D unresolved. The CDR3 is 14 residues long. Germline-derived CDR1 and CDR2 are KGHSH and LQKENI. The V and J ends lost 4 bases and 1 base respectively, with 10 bases between them. DNA of the CDR3: TGTGCCAGCTCACTATTCAACAGGAACACTGAAGCTTTCTTT. Translation gives CASSLFNRNTEAFF.

The chain employs TRBV20-1 and TRBJ2-7; D call uncertain. This CDR3 region has 10 residues. Between the trimmed V and J ends, which lost 3 bases and 6 bases, there was a span of 6 bases. Germline V gene data show CDR1 as DFQATT and CDR2 as SNEGSKA (reference sequence). CDR3 bases: TGCAGTGCTAGTGGAGTCGAGCAGTACTTC. The encoded protein is CSASGVEQYF.

The chain combines TRBV7-9 with TRBJ1-4, with D unresolved. Trimming shortened V by 5 bases and J by 0 bases, and 7 bases separated the two germline ends. The CDR3 is 14 amino acids. Germline loops: CDR1 SEHNR, CDR2 FQNEAQ (reference sequence). The chain's CDR3 is CASSPSATNEKLFF. In DNA form, the CDR3 reads TGTGCCAGCAGCCCGTCTGCAACTAATGAAAAACTGTTTTTT.

The gene calls are TRBV25-1 and TRBJ1-4; perhaps TRBD1 as D (5 bases). The length of the CDR3 is 16 residues. Germline loops: CDR1 MGHDK, CDR2 SYGVNS. With 3 bases removed from V and 4 bases from J, the gap between germline ends came to 15 bases. The CDR3 sequence is CASSDGQGGFNEKLFF. The CDR3 DNA reads TGTGCCAGCAGTGATGGGCAGGGCGGATTTAATGAAAAACTGTTTTTT.

V is TRBV10-2 and J is TRBJ2-7, with 15 bases that match TRBD2. The CDR3 is made up of 17 amino acids. The junction had 10 bases not matched to a gene; V was cut back by 6 bases and J by 4 bases. CDR1 WSHSY and CDR2 SAAADI come from the germline V gene. CDR3 in DNA: TGCGCCAGCAGAGCCCGCCCCGGACTAGCGGGAGGGTACGAGCAGTACTTC. This translates into CASRARPGLAGGYEQYF.

The V and J genes are TRBV7-9 and TRBJ2-1; 7 nucleotides line up with TRBD1. V dropped 4 bases and J dropped 4; count of bases not matched to a gene: 7. Per germline, CDR1 SEHNR and CDR2 FQNEAQ (reference sequence). The CDR3 is 15 amino acids. DNA of the CDR3: TGTGCCAGCAGCTACGGACAGGTCCGATACAATGAGCAGTTCTTC. Translation gives CASSYGQVRYNEQFF.

This chain links TRBV2 with TRBJ2-5, with 9 nucleotides matching TRBD2. V dropped 4 bases and J dropped 1; count of bases not matched to a gene: 4. The CDR3 is made up of 15 amino acids. Per germline, CDR1 SNHLY and CDR2 FYNNEI. This chain's CDR3 is CASSGTSVFQETQYF. In nucleotides, the CDR3 is TGTGCCAGCAGTGGGACTAGCGTCTTCCAAGAGACCCAGTACTTC.

The gene calls are TRBV4-3 and TRBJ2-2; a possible D gene is TRBD1 (5 bases). Germline V gene data show CDR1 as LGHNA and CDR2 as YSLEER. Trimming removed 0 bases from V and 5 bases from J, with 16 bases in between. The CDR3 has 17 residues. The CDR3 loop reads CASSQEFVKGSTGELFF. DNA for the CDR3: TGCGCCAGCAGCCAAGAATTTGTTAAGGGGTCTACCGGGGAGCTGTTTTTT.

This clone was observed at least ten times. This chain joins TRBV11-2 and TRBJ1-1; D is perhaps TRBD1 (6 bases). Germline CDR1 is SGHAT and CDR2 is FQNNGV. The CDR3 runs 15 residues. V was shortened by 7 bases and J by 3 bases, with 18 bases between the two germline ends. CDR3 region: CASTGMRGRDTEAFF. The CDR3 coding sequence is TGTGCCAGCACTGGGATGCGGGGGCGAGACACTGAAGCTTTCTTT.

This chain uses TRBV10-3 with TRBJ2-7; 11 nucleotides align to TRBD1. The CDR3 contains 14 residues. Trimming at V came to 4 bases and at J to 6 bases, leaving 5 bases not matched to a gene. CDR1 is ENHRY and CDR2 is SYGVKD in the germline V gene. The CDR3, as DNA: TGTGCCATCAGTGCCGGACAGGGGGCAGGCGAGCAGTACTTC. Translating gives CAISAGQGAGEQYF.

The genes are TRBV7-9 and TRBJ2-6; D perhaps matches TRBD2 (6 bases). Per germline, CDR1 SEHNR and CDR2 FQNEAQ (reference sequence). The ends were cut back, 5 bases at V and 1 base at J, with 12 bases in the middle. This CDR3 contains 16 residues. The CDR3 bases are TGTGCCAGCAGCCGCCCAGGAGGGTCTGGGGCCAACGTCCTGACTTTC. It is translated as CASSRPGGSGANVLTF.

V is TRBV5-5 and J is TRBJ2-5; no clear D gene. CDR3 size: 13 residues. The V end was cut by 1 base, the J end by 2 bases, with 6 bases between. Germline values: CDR1 SGHKS, CDR2 YYEKEE (reference sequence). CDR3 residues: CASSLQDQETQYF. For the CDR3, the DNA is TGTGCCAGCAGCTTGCAGGATCAAGAGACCCAGTACTTC. Together with reference TRBV5-5 and TRBJ2-5, the CDR3 gives the full variable domain: DAGVTQSPTHLIKTRGQQVTLRCSPISGHKSVSWYQQVLGQGPQFIFQYYEKEERGRGNFPDRFSARQFPNYSSELNVNALLLGDSALYLCASSLQDQETQYFGPGTRLLVL.

This clone appeared once. This rearrangement joins TRBV28 to TRBJ2-6; D uncertain. CDR1 MDHEN and CDR2 SYDVKM come from the germline V gene. The CDR3 covers 15 residues. V lost 6 bases and J lost 0, with 9 bases in between. CDR3 DNA sequence: TGTGCCAGCAGCCACTACCGCTCTGGGGCCAACGTCCTGACTTTC. Protein: CASSHYRSGANVLTF.

The V and J genes are TRBV9 and TRBJ2-1; no definite D call. V gave up 3 bases and J gave up 0 bases, with 10 bases separating them. This CDR3 has 15 amino acids. The germline V gene has CDR1 SGDLS and CDR2 YYNGEE. The CDR3 region is CASSESQTSYNEQFF. CDR3 sequence (DNA): TGTGCCAGCAGCGAGAGTCAAACCTCCTACAATGAGCAGTTCTTC.

The J gene is TRBJ1-5, the V gene TRBV19; no definite D call. The CDR3 totals 13 residues. Germline V lookup: CDR1 LNHDA, CDR2 SQIVND (reference sequence). Deletions cut 3 bases from V and 4 bases from J, with 7 bases between. The CDR3 DNA is TGTGCCAGTAGTATTCGGGAGAATCAGCCCCAGCATTTT. This codes for CASSIRENQPQHF.

This chain joins TRBV30 and TRBJ1-1; weak D call: TRBD1 (5 bases). Germline CDR1 GTSNPN, CDR2 SVGIG (reference sequence). The CDR3 totals 11 residues. Deletions cut 6 bases from V and 1 base from J, with 6 bases between. The DNA for the CDR3 is TGTGCCTGCGGGGGGAACACTGAAGCTTTCTTT. Translation gives CACGGNTEAFF.

The chain joins TRBV3-1 (or the pseudogene TRBV3-2) to TRBJ2-7; possibly TRBD2 for D (6 bases). This CDR3 has 15 residues. Per the germline V gene, CDR1 is LGHDT and CDR2 is YNNKEL (reference sequence). V lost 5 bases to trimming and J lost 1 base, with 15 bases between them. CDR3 sequence (DNA): TGTGCCAGCAGCGCCCGACTAGTAAGATCCTACGAGCAGTACTTC. Protein sequence: CASSARLVRSYEQYF.

This chain links TRBV27 with TRBJ2-2; D ambiguous. The CDR3 is made up of 13 amino acids. Germline V CDR1 and CDR2: MNHEY, SMNVEV (reference sequence). Between the trimmed V and J ends, which lost 7 bases and 5 bases, there was a span of 11 bases. CDR3 in amino acids: CASTPAWTGELFF. In DNA, the CDR3 is TGTGCCAGCACCCCCGCGTGGACCGGGGAGCTGTTTTTT.